Listed below are T cell receptor beta chains from one sample, sequenced in a study of cytomegalovirus exposure and HLA in healthy donors. Sequencing was performed with immunoSEQ multiplex PCR; in TCRdb, only in-frame clones are kept and a portion is missing. The sample has roughly 200,000 clones; 75% to 80% are singletons. Material: PBMCs. All receptors come from a female donor in good health and CMV-seronegative. Both conserved end residues are part of each CDR3. The order of the fields is D gene, J gene, clone size, V gene, CDR3 protein, CDR3 DNA. The D gene is left open where the match is weak. The size of a clone is reported for some rows only, either as once, few or many, or as a class for expanded clones.

d_call: TRBD1
j_call: TRBJ2-5
clone_size: .
v_call: TRBV15
cdr3_aa: CATSRVRDREETQYF
cdr3_nt: TGTGCCACCAGCAGAGTGCGCGACAGGGAAGAGACCCAGTACTTC

d_call: .
j_call: TRBJ2-7
clone_size: .
v_call: TRBV5-6
cdr3_aa: CASSLWGQTYEQYF
cdr3_nt: TGTGCCAGCAGCTTGTGGGGGCAGACCTACGAGCAGTACTTC

d_call: TRBD1
j_call: TRBJ2-7
clone_size: .
v_call: TRBV5-5
cdr3_aa: CASSPDPGQPYEQYF
cdr3_nt: TGTGCCAGCAGCCCCGATCCGGGACAGCCCTACGAGCAGTACTTC

d_call: .
j_call: TRBJ2-1
clone_size: .
v_call: TRBV4-3
cdr3_aa: CASSQDRRTGYNEQFF
cdr3_nt: TGCGCCAGCAGCCAAGATCGGCGAACGGGATACAATGAGCAGTTCTTC

d_call: .
j_call: TRBJ1-5
clone_size: few
v_call: TRBV28
cdr3_aa: CASNGGRNNQPQHF
cdr3_nt: TGTGCCAGCAATGGAGGGAGAAACAATCAGCCCCAGCATTTT

d_call: TRBD2
j_call: TRBJ2-2
clone_size: once
v_call: TRBV25-1
cdr3_aa: CASSPGLAGGNTGELFF
cdr3_nt: TGTGCCAGCAGTCCTGGACTAGCGGGTGGGAACACCGGGGAGCTGTTTTTT

d_call: TRBD1
j_call: TRBJ2-1
clone_size: once
v_call: TRBV25-1
cdr3_aa: CASSEYSDRLTYNEQFF
cdr3_nt: TGTGCCAGCAGTGAATATTCGGACAGGTTGACCTACAATGAGCAGTTCTTC

d_call: .
j_call: TRBJ1-5
clone_size: .
v_call: TRBV7-2
cdr3_aa: CASSPPRQSNQPQHF
cdr3_nt: TGTGCCAGCAGCCCCCCTAGACAGAGCAATCAGCCCCAGCATTTT

d_call: TRBD2
j_call: TRBJ2-2
clone_size: once
v_call: TRBV5-6
cdr3_aa: CASSSGTTLSTGELFF
cdr3_nt: TGTGCCAGCAGCAGCGGGACTACCCTGAGCACCGGGGAGCTGTTTTTT

d_call: TRBD1
j_call: TRBJ2-5
clone_size: .
v_call: TRBV30
cdr3_aa: CAGGTGGLETQYF
cdr3_nt: TGTGCCGGGGGGACAGGGGGTCTGGAGACCCAGTACTTC

d_call: .
j_call: TRBJ1-4
clone_size: .
v_call: TRBV28
cdr3_aa: CASSSSWWTGVLEKLFF
cdr3_nt: TGTGCCAGCAGTTCCTCGTGGTGGACGGGGGTCTTAGAAAAACTGTTTTTT

d_call: .
j_call: TRBJ2-7
clone_size: .
v_call: TRBV4-1
cdr3_aa: CASSHQGLGLYEQYF
cdr3_nt: TGCGCCAGCAGCCACCAGGGTTTGGGGCTATACGAGCAGTACTTC

d_call: .
j_call: TRBJ2-5
clone_size: .
v_call: TRBV29-1
cdr3_aa: CSVSGIGQETQYF
cdr3_nt: TGCAGCGTTTCCGGGATTGGACAAGAGACCCAGTACTTC

d_call: .
j_call: TRBJ2-7
clone_size: few
v_call: TRBV7-9
cdr3_aa: CASSQTGIGYEQYF
cdr3_nt: TGTGCCAGCAGCCAAACAGGGATAGGCTACGAGCAGTACTTC

d_call: TRBD2
j_call: TRBJ2-1
clone_size: .
v_call: TRBV30
cdr3_aa: CAWSVRWTSGGDNEQFF
cdr3_nt: TGTGCCTGGAGTGTACGCTGGACTAGCGGGGGTGACAATGAGCAGTTCTTC

d_call: .
j_call: TRBJ1-2
clone_size: .
v_call: TRBV30
cdr3_aa: CAWIYPPARGDGYTF
cdr3_nt: TGTGCCTGGATATACCCCCCGGCGCGGGGGGACGGCTACACCTTC

d_call: .
j_call: TRBJ2-1
clone_size: .
v_call: TRBV20-1
cdr3_aa: CSAWDSAGFF
cdr3_nt: TGCAGTGCCTGGGACTCCGCCGGGTTCTTC

d_call: .
j_call: TRBJ1-4
clone_size: few
v_call: TRBV5-6
cdr3_aa: CASSLGARNEKLFF
cdr3_nt: TGTGCCAGCAGTCTGGGGGCCAGAAATGAAAAACTGTTTTTT

d_call: .
j_call: TRBJ2-5
clone_size: .
v_call: TRBV7-8
cdr3_aa: CASSWESSRKGETQYF
cdr3_nt: TGTGCCAGCAGCTGGGAATCTAGCAGGAAAGGAGAGACCCAGTACTTC

d_call: .
j_call: TRBJ1-1
clone_size: .
v_call: TRBV18
cdr3_aa: CASSTTELNTEAFF
cdr3_nt: TGTGCCAGCTCAACGACAGAATTGAACACTGAAGCTTTCTTT

d_call: TRBD2
j_call: TRBJ2-3
clone_size: .
v_call: TRBV2
cdr3_aa: CASTFGGASTDTQYF
cdr3_nt: TGTGCCAGCACATTCGGGGGGGCCAGCACAGATACGCAGTATTTT

d_call: .
j_call: TRBJ2-7
clone_size: .
v_call: TRBV18
cdr3_aa: CASSGQGLYEQYF
cdr3_nt: TGTGCCAGCTCCGGGCAGGGTCTTTACGAGCAGTACTTC

d_call: .
j_call: TRBJ1-1
clone_size: few
v_call: TRBV6-1
cdr3_aa: CASSEGRQIRSEAFF
cdr3_nt: TGTGCCAGCAGTGAAGGGAGACAGATAAGGTCTGAAGCTTTCTTT

d_call: .
j_call: TRBJ1-1
clone_size: .
v_call: TRBV14
cdr3_aa: CASSPPRGSPGRNTEAFF
cdr3_nt: TGTGCCAGCAGCCCCCCCCGAGGCTCCCCTGGAAGGAACACTGAAGCTTTCTTT

d_call: TRBD2
j_call: TRBJ2-7
clone_size: many
v_call: TRBV5-6
cdr3_aa: CASSFPGLASEQYF
cdr3_nt: TGTGCCAGCAGCTTCCCGGGACTAGCGTCCGAGCAGTACTTC

d_call: .
j_call: TRBJ1-3
clone_size: .
v_call: TRBV29-1
cdr3_aa: CSVDSGNTIYF
cdr3_nt: TGCAGCGTTGATAGTGGAAACACCATATATTTT

d_call: .
j_call: TRBJ1-3
clone_size: once
v_call: TRBV9
cdr3_aa: CASSAQGLAGNTIYF
cdr3_nt: TGTGCCAGCAGCGCACAGGGACTAGCTGGAAACACCATATATTTT

d_call: .
j_call: TRBJ1-2
clone_size: .
v_call: TRBV27
cdr3_aa: CASSLQSGYGYTF
cdr3_nt: TGTGCCAGCAGTCTTCAATCCGGCTATGGCTACACCTTC

d_call: TRBD1
j_call: TRBJ1-1
clone_size: once
v_call: TRBV5-4
cdr3_aa: CASSLGTGEKEAFF
cdr3_nt: TGTGCCAGCAGCTTGGGGACAGGGGAGAAGGAAGCTTTCTTT

d_call: TRBD1
j_call: TRBJ2-7
clone_size: .
v_call: TRBV5-1
cdr3_aa: CASSPQGQGANEQYF
cdr3_nt: TGCGCCAGCAGCCCCCAGGGACAGGGGGCCAACGAGCAGTACTTC

d_call: .
j_call: TRBJ1-2
clone_size: few
v_call: TRBV7-9
cdr3_aa: CASSPVGGLIANYGYTF
cdr3_nt: TGTGCCAGCAGCCCGGTCGGGGGACTCATAGCTAACTATGGCTACACCTTC

d_call: TRBD1
j_call: TRBJ1-6
clone_size: .
v_call: TRBV7-2
cdr3_aa: CASSGGTGVNSPLHF
cdr3_nt: TGTGCCAGCAGCGGCGGGACAGGGGTAAATTCACCCCTCCACTTT

d_call: TRBD2
j_call: TRBJ2-7
clone_size: many
v_call: TRBV14
cdr3_aa: CASSQGVLRGGSYEQYF
cdr3_nt: TGTGCCAGCAGCCAAGGTGTTTTACGGGGGGGCTCCTACGAGCAGTACTTC

d_call: .
j_call: TRBJ2-2
clone_size: .
v_call: TRBV5-6
cdr3_aa: CASSWRVQVPNTGELFF
cdr3_nt: TGTGCCAGCAGCTGGAGAGTACAGGTGCCGAACACCGGGGAGCTGTTTTTT

d_call: .
j_call: TRBJ1-6
clone_size: .
v_call: TRBV18
cdr3_aa: CASSPAVDGSPLHF
cdr3_nt: TGTGCCAGCTCACCGGCAGTTGATGGTTCACCCCTCCACTTT

d_call: TRBD1
j_call: TRBJ1-2
clone_size: .
v_call: TRBV4-2
cdr3_aa: CASSQESRGDYGYTF
cdr3_nt: TGTGCCAGCAGCCAAGAATCCAGGGGGGACTATGGCTACACCTTC

d_call: TRBD1
j_call: TRBJ2-1
clone_size: once
v_call: TRBV5-1
cdr3_aa: CASSSSGGQQFF
cdr3_nt: TGCGCAAGCAGCTCTTCAGGGGGCCAGCAGTTCTTC

d_call: TRBD2
j_call: TRBJ2-3
clone_size: .
v_call: TRBV7-8
cdr3_aa: CASSPLRTSGGSDTQYF
cdr3_nt: TGTGCCAGCAGCCCGCTAAGGACTAGCGGGGGCTCAGATACGCAGTATTTT

d_call: .
j_call: TRBJ1-3
clone_size: .
v_call: TRBV9
cdr3_aa: CASSVKTSGTGNTIYF
cdr3_nt: TGTGCCAGCAGCGTAAAAACTTCGGGAACTGGAAACACCATATATTTT

d_call: .
j_call: TRBJ1-1
clone_size: .
v_call: TRBV7-6
cdr3_aa: CASSSVVGGTEAFF
cdr3_nt: TGTGCCAGCAGCTCGGTGGTAGGGGGCACTGAAGCTTTCTTT

d_call: .
j_call: TRBJ1-1
clone_size: once
v_call: TRBV6-6
cdr3_aa: CASSSHPDSQAFF
cdr3_nt: TGTGCCAGCAGTTCTCACCCCGACAGCCAAGCTTTCTTT

d_call: .
j_call: TRBJ2-5
clone_size: once
v_call: TRBV7-9
cdr3_aa: CASSLAGMSQTQYF
cdr3_nt: TGTGCCAGCAGCTTGGCGGGAATGTCCCAGACCCAGTACTTC

d_call: TRBD1
j_call: TRBJ2-4
clone_size: .
v_call: TRBV5-1
cdr3_aa: CASSSTTGSNIQYF
cdr3_nt: TGCGCCAGCAGCTCCACGACAGGGTCAAACATTCAGTACTTC

d_call: .
j_call: TRBJ2-3
clone_size: .
v_call: TRBV9
cdr3_aa: CASSVGDSPGTDTQYF
cdr3_nt: TGTGCCAGCAGCGTAGGGGACTCGCCAGGCACAGATACGCAGTATTTT

d_call: .
j_call: TRBJ1-1
clone_size: .
v_call: TRBV6-5
cdr3_aa: CASSYRDQAFF
cdr3_nt: TGTGCCAGCAGTTATCGAGATCAAGCTTTCTTT

d_call: .
j_call: TRBJ2-7
clone_size: .
v_call: TRBV27
cdr3_aa: CASSPGLTISYEQYF
cdr3_nt: TGTGCCAGCAGCCCGGGACTGACGATCTCCTACGAGCAGTACTTC

d_call: TRBD1
j_call: TRBJ1-4
clone_size: once
v_call: TRBV4-3
cdr3_aa: CASSQDRVGYEKLFF
cdr3_nt: TGCGCCAGCAGCCAGGACAGGGTGGGTTATGAAAAACTGTTTTTT

d_call: .
j_call: TRBJ1-2
clone_size: .
v_call: TRBV9
cdr3_aa: CASSDPDRKEIYGYTF
cdr3_nt: TGTGCCAGCAGTGACCCTGACAGGAAGGAGATCTATGGCTACACCTTC

d_call: TRBD2
j_call: TRBJ2-2
clone_size: few
v_call: TRBV7-9
cdr3_aa: CSSRLSRGGRTGELFF
cdr3_nt: TGTTCCAGCAGACTATCTCGGGGGGGGAGGACCGGGGAGCTGTTTTTT

d_call: TRBD2
j_call: TRBJ2-1
clone_size: .
v_call: TRBV7-3
cdr3_aa: CASSAWGLAGGNEQFF
cdr3_nt: TGTGCCAGCAGCGCCTGGGGACTAGCGGGGGGCAATGAGCAGTTCTTC

d_call: .
j_call: TRBJ1-6
clone_size: few
v_call: TRBV19
cdr3_aa: CASSNMEGNSPLHF
cdr3_nt: TGTGCCAGTAGTAACATGGAGGGGAATTCACCCCTCCACTTT

d_call: .
j_call: TRBJ2-7
clone_size: .
v_call: TRBV27
cdr3_aa: CASSLSYRFFYEQYF
cdr3_nt: TGTGCCAGCAGTTTATCGTACAGGTTTTTCTACGAGCAGTACTTC

d_call: TRBD1
j_call: TRBJ2-7
clone_size: .
v_call: TRBV9
cdr3_aa: CASSKGQGNYEQYF
cdr3_nt: TGTGCCAGCAGCAAGGGACAGGGGAACTACGAGCAGTACTTC

d_call: TRBD2
j_call: TRBJ2-2
clone_size: .
v_call: TRBV19
cdr3_aa: CASSTPRRTSGNTGELFF
cdr3_nt: TGTGCCAGTAGTACCCCCAGGAGGACTAGCGGGAACACCGGGGAGCTGTTTTTT

d_call: .
j_call: TRBJ1-1
clone_size: .
v_call: TRBV11-3
cdr3_aa: CASSLGRVGTEAFF
cdr3_nt: TGTGCCAGCAGCTTAGGGAGGGTGGGGACTGAAGCTTTCTTT

d_call: .
j_call: TRBJ2-2
clone_size: few
v_call: TRBV14
cdr3_aa: CASSRDRTITGELFF
cdr3_nt: TGTGCCAGCAGCCGCGACAGGACAATCACCGGGGAGCTGTTTTTT

d_call: TRBD1
j_call: TRBJ1-1
clone_size: .
v_call: TRBV7-3
cdr3_aa: CASSSPGQGDTEAFF
cdr3_nt: TGTGCCAGCAGCTCCCCGGGACAGGGTGACACTGAAGCTTTCTTT

d_call: .
j_call: TRBJ1-3
clone_size: .
v_call: TRBV29-1
cdr3_aa: CSVEVSVQNTIYF
cdr3_nt: TGCAGCGTTGAAGTATCGGTTCAAAACACCATATATTTT

d_call: .
j_call: TRBJ2-7
clone_size: .
v_call: TRBV7-9
cdr3_aa: CASSLERLSYEQYF
cdr3_nt: TGTGCCAGCAGCCTTGAGAGGTTGTCCTACGAGCAGTACTTC

d_call: .
j_call: TRBJ1-5
clone_size: .
v_call: TRBV30
cdr3_aa: CAWNLGSGGNQPQHF
cdr3_nt: TGTGCCTGGAACCTAGGCAGCGGCGGGAATCAGCCCCAGCATTTT